These T cell receptor beta chains were read from a single sample in a study of T cells in localized non-small cell lung cancer. This table comes from immunoSEQ multiplex PCR, and its TCRdb copy is limited to in-frame clones, with some not included. The sample has under 150,000 clones, around 89% seen once. The sample here was peripheral blood, taken before any cancer treatment. Source of these receptors: a female donor aged 60 or older with stage I lung adenocarcinoma. CDR3s include the opening cysteine and the closing phenylalanine or tryptophan. The order of the fields is CDR3 protein, CDR3 DNA, clone size, V gene, D gene, J gene. A D gene is named only where the DNA matches it firmly. The size entry is marked missing in some rows and otherwise reads once, few, many or a size class.

CASSVLVNTEAFF | TGTGCCAGCAGCGTTTTAGTGAACACTGAAGCTTTCTTT | few | TRBV9 | - | TRBJ1-1
CASIPRRPGGLEGYTF | TGTGCCAGCATTCCACGGCGTCCGGGAGGGTTAGAAGGCTACACCTTC | - | TRBV28 | - | TRBJ1-2
CASTPGTAYNEQFF | TGCGCCAGCACCCCCGGGACGGCCTACAATGAGCAGTTCTTC | - | TRBV5-1 | - | TRBJ2-1
CSVDGSTSSPDTQYF | TGCAGCGTTGATGGGTCTACCTCCTCCCCAGATACGCAGTATTTT | - | TRBV29-1 | - | TRBJ2-3
CASSSQRLQQYF | TGTGCCAGCAGTTCCCAAAGATTACAGCAGTATTTT | - | TRBV28 | - | TRBJ2-3
CASSSSTEYEQYF | TGTGCCAGCAGTTCGTCTACAGAGTACGAGCAGTACTTC | - | TRBV6-5 | - | TRBJ2-7
CASTTPGLSYEQYF | TGTGCCAGCACCACGCCCGGCCTCTCCTACGAGCAGTACTTC | - | TRBV28 | - | TRBJ2-7
CASTLYTRLAGVSATQYF | TGTGCCAGCACCCTCTACACGCGACTAGCGGGAGTTTCGGCTACGCAGTATTTT | few | TRBV28 | TRBD2 | TRBJ2-3
CASSKDRSVGAKNIQYF | TGTGCCAGCAGCAAGGACAGGTCCGTGGGAGCCAAAAACATTCAGTACTTC | - | TRBV7-8 | TRBD1 | TRBJ2-4
CASSPGGGRGYTF | TGCGCCAGCAGCCCCGGAGGGGGGCGCGGCTACACCTTC | - | TRBV5-1 | - | TRBJ1-2
CSARTGYEQYF | TGCAGTGCTAGAACGGGCTACGAGCAGTACTTC | - | TRBV20-1 | - | TRBJ2-7
CASSFRGHSYNEQFF | TGTGCCAGCAGTTTCAGGGGGCACTCCTACAATGAGCAGTTCTTC | - | TRBV28 | TRBD1 | TRBJ2-1
CASSSTGKSYEQYF | TGTGCCAGCAGCTCGACAGGGAAATCCTACGAGCAGTACTTC | once | TRBV11-2 | TRBD1 | TRBJ2-7
CASSPRGGDTQYF | TGTGCCAGCAGTCCGAGAGGGGGAGATACGCAGTATTTT | - | TRBV27 | - | TRBJ2-3
CASSGGTQGTQYF | TGCGCCAGCAGCGGAGGAACTCAGGGGACCCAGTACTTC | - | TRBV5-1 | - | TRBJ2-5
CASSLVAGGPVNEQFF | TGTGCCAGCAGCCTTGTAGCGGGAGGGCCTGTCAATGAGCAGTTCTTC | - | TRBV7-7 | TRBD2 | TRBJ2-1
CASNIGGNTEAFF | TGTGCCAGTAATATAGGGGGGAACACTGAAGCTTTCTTT | - | TRBV19 | - | TRBJ1-1
CASSVGTGRNMAFF | TGTGCCAGCAGCGTCGGGACAGGGCGGAATATGGCTTTCTTT | many | TRBV9 | TRBD1 | TRBJ1-1
CAISGSGTASIDEQFF | TGTGCCATCAGTGGCTCCGGGACAGCTAGTATCGATGAGCAGTTCTTC | - | TRBV10-3 | TRBD1 | TRBJ2-1
CASSLALDRAHGYTF | TGTGCCAGCAGCTTAGCTCTGGACAGGGCCCATGGCTACACCTTC | - | TRBV7-2 | TRBD1 | TRBJ1-2
CASSYRLAGTQETQYF | TGTGCCAGCAGCTATCGACTAGCGGGAACCCAAGAGACCCAGTACTTC | - | TRBV7-6 | TRBD2 | TRBJ2-5
CASSLDGSDSDTQYF | TGTGCCAGCAGCTTAGACGGGTCAGATTCAGATACGCAGTATTTT | - | TRBV7-9 | - | TRBJ2-3
CASRPEVGEQFF | TGTGCCAGCAGGCCGGAGGTGGGAGAGCAGTTCTTC | - | TRBV6-5 | - | TRBJ2-1
CASSTGTARRNTEAFF | TGTGCCAGCAGCACCGGGACGGCCCGGCGGAACACTGAAGCTTTCTTT | - | TRBV9 | - | TRBJ1-1
CSVERSGGTGDEQFF | TGCAGCGTTGAAAGAAGCGGCGGGACTGGGGATGAGCAGTTCTTC | - | TRBV29-1 | - | TRBJ2-1
CASSLTATTSEETQYF | TGTGCCAGCAGTTTGACAGCCACCACCTCGGAGGAGACCCAGTACTTC | - | TRBV9 | - | TRBJ2-5
CASSNGQPNTGELFF | TGCGCCAGCAGCAACGGACAGCCGAACACCGGGGAGCTGTTTTTT | many | TRBV5-1 | - | TRBJ2-2
CASSLLTNTGELFF | TGTGCCAGCAGCTTGCTAACGAACACCGGGGAGCTGTTTTTT | - | TRBV5-6 | - | TRBJ2-2
CASTPRQVNQPQHF | TGTGCCAGCACTCCACGGCAGGTGAATCAGCCCCAGCATTTT | - | TRBV6-5 | - | TRBJ1-5
CASSPQLIGPATEAFF | TGCGCCAGCAGCCCCCAATTAATAGGGCCAGCCACTGAAGCTTTCTTT | once | TRBV4-1 | - | TRBJ1-1
CASSLDRSRSYEQYF | TGTGCCAGCAGCTTAGATCGTTCCCGGTCCTACGAGCAGTACTTC | - | TRBV11-2 | - | TRBJ2-7
CASSPDGGVYNEQFF | TGTGCCAGCAGCCCCGACGGGGGCGTCTACAATGAGCAGTTCTTC | once | TRBV7-9 | - | TRBJ2-1
CASSQGQGVGYTF | TGCGCCAGCAGCCAGGGACAGGGAGTTGGCTACACCTTC | - | TRBV5-1 | TRBD1 | TRBJ1-2
CASSIPPGTGANVLTF | TGTGCCAGCAGCATTCCTCCAGGAACGGGGGCCAACGTCCTGACTTTC | few | TRBV28 | - | TRBJ2-6
CASSLLPTEEQYF | TGTGCCAGCAGCTTGCTACCGACGGAGGAGCAGTACTTC | - | TRBV5-5 | - | TRBJ2-7
CASSVVGVGAGNTIYF | TGTGCCAGCAGCGTAGTTGGGGTGGGCGCTGGAAACACCATATATTTT | - | TRBV9 | - | TRBJ1-3
CASSTRDSIYSNQPQHF | TGTGCCAGCAGCACCCGGGACAGCATATATAGCAATCAGCCCCAGCATTTT | - | TRBV21-1 | - | TRBJ1-5
CASRYLGEQFF | TGTGCCAGCAGGTATCTGGGTGAGCAGTTCTTC | - | TRBV7-9 | - | TRBJ2-1
CASDTLAGGPHNEQFF | TGTGCCAGCGACACTTTAGCGGGAGGGCCCCACAATGAGCAGTTCTTC | - | TRBV28 | TRBD2 | TRBJ2-1
CASSPGDLGVDGYTF | TGTGCCAGCAGCCCTGGGGACCTGGGCGTGGATGGCTACACCTTC | medium-sized | TRBV9 | - | TRBJ1-2
CASSPPLSGHSTDTQYF | TGTGCCAGCTCACCACCGTTGAGCGGGCATAGCACAGATACGCAGTATTTT | - | TRBV18 | - | TRBJ2-3
CASRPVGAPNEKLFF | TGTGCCAGCAGACCGGTAGGGGCCCCTAATGAAAAACTGTTTTTT | - | TRBV2 | - | TRBJ1-4
CASSLPRTTGADTQYF | TGTGCCAGCAGCCTCCCGCGGACTACGGGGGCAGATACGCAGTATTTT | - | TRBV5-6 | - | TRBJ2-3
CASSGLLAGLEYEQYF | TGTGCCAGCAGTGGACTCCTAGCGGGCTTAGAGTACGAGCAGTACTTC | - | TRBV25-1 | TRBD2 | TRBJ2-7
CSAEHLSAQHF | TGCAGTGCCGAGCACCTTTCGGCCCAGCATTTT | - | TRBV20-1 | - | TRBJ1-5
CAWRGSGVPYEQYF | TGTGCCTGGAGGGGTAGCGGGGTGCCCTACGAGCAGTACTTC | once | TRBV30 | TRBD2 | TRBJ2-7
CASSLVLAGGRSYNEQFF | TGCGCCAGCAGCTTGGTCCTTGCGGGAGGGCGCAGTTACAATGAGCAGTTCTTC | - | TRBV5-1 | TRBD2 | TRBJ2-1
CASSRSRDRGGYEQYF | TGTGCCAGCAGCAGAAGTCGGGACAGGGGCGGGTACGAGCAGTACTTC | - | TRBV27 | TRBD1 | TRBJ2-7
CASRFSSGSLRDTQYF | TGCGCCAGCAGGTTCTCTAGCGGGAGCCTCCGAGATACGCAGTATTTT | - | TRBV5-1 | TRBD2 | TRBJ2-3
CASSLEGGFGELFF | TGTGCCAGCAGCCTGGAAGGGGGATTCGGGGAGCTGTTTTTT | - | TRBV4-2 | - | TRBJ2-2
CASSPRGGYEQYF | TGTGCCAGCAGTCCCCGGGGTGGATACGAGCAGTACTTC | - | TRBV28 | - | TRBJ2-7
CAWSVGTGGSLTF | TGTGCCTGGAGTGTAGGGACAGGGGGTAGTTTAACCTTC | - | TRBV30 | TRBD1 | TRBJ1-2
CASSPRTSDQDTQYF | TGTGCCAGCAGTCCCCGGACTAGCGACCAAGATACGCAGTATTTT | - | TRBV6-1 | TRBD2 | TRBJ2-3
CASRGGQGTEAFF | TGTGCCAGCAGGGGGGGACAGGGGACTGAAGCTTTCTTT | - | TRBV6-5 | TRBD1 | TRBJ1-1
CASSPDRQEKLFF | TGTGCCAGCTCACCTGACCGACAGGAAAAACTGTTTTTT | - | TRBV18 | - | TRBJ1-4
CASSLRGTGPGELFF | TGTGCCAGCAGTCTTAGGGGAACAGGGCCCGGGGAGCTGTTTTTT | - | TRBV7-3 | - | TRBJ2-2